This TCR beta chain was sequenced during a study of Graves' ophthalmopathy and Graves' hyperthyroidism. Amplifying from RNA transcripts, the study obtained TCR beta CDR3 regions. The library came from an HTBI-primed first-round RT-PCR and a second-round multiplex PCR. TCRdb processed the multiplex PCR reads anew with MiXCR; each CDR3 protein has one entry. The sample lists about 740,000 distinct CDR3 sequences; roughly 40% were seen once. V gave up 2 bases and J gave up 0 bases, with 8 bases separating them. Germline V gene lookup returns CDR1 DFQATT and CDR2 SNEGSKA (reference sequence). This CDR3 has 13 amino acids.

The sequence was obtained from an adult man with Graves' ophthalmopathy. The genes are TRBV20-1 and TRBJ2-7, with D uncertain. Material: peripheral blood. The CDR3 nucleotides are TGCAGTGCTAGAAACACCTACTCCTACGAGCAGTACTTC. Translated, it gives CSARNTYSYEQYF.